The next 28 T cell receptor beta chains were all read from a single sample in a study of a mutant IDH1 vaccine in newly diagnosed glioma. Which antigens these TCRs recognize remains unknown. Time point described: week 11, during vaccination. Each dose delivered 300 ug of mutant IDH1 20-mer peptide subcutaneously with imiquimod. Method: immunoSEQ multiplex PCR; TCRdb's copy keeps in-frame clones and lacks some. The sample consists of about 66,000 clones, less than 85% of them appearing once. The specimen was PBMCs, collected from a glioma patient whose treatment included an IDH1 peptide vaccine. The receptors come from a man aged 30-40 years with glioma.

CDR3 sequence: CASSVDGGSGTGELFF. CDR3 nucleotides: TGTGCCAGCAGCGTAGACGGCGGGAGCGGCACCGGGGAGCTGTTTTTT. This chain links TRBV9 with TRBJ2-2, with 7 nucleotides matching TRBD2. This CDR3 has 16 residues. Germline assignment: CDR1 SGDLS and CDR2 YYNGEE. V lost 0 bases to trimming and J lost 4 bases; unmatched junction nucleotides: 6.

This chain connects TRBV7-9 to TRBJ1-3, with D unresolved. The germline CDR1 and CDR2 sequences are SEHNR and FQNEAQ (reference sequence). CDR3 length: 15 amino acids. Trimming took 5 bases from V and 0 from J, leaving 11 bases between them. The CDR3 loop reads CASSPHSDSGNTIYF. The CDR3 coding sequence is TGTGCCAGCAGCCCTCACTCGGACTCTGGAAACACCATATATTTT.

CDR3 region: CASSPRGGANDEQYF. CDR3 DNA: TGTGCCAGCAGCCCGCGGGGGGGGGCAAACGACGAGCAGTACTTC. The V gene is TRBV9, the J gene TRBJ2-7, with 9 bases identical to TRBD2. Germline CDR1 SGDLS, CDR2 YYNGEE. With 4 bases clipped from V and 5 bases from J, the junction kept 10 bases outside the gene matches. This CDR3 has 15 residues.

The CDR3 DNA follows: TGTGCCAGCAGCTTAGGGGTTGGGGCCAACGTCCTGACTTTC. Its translation is CASSLGVGANVLTF. The chain recombines TRBV7-6 with TRBJ2-6; D unclear. Germline V lookup: CDR1 SGHVS, CDR2 FNYEAQ. The CDR3 sequence is 14 residues long. V was clipped by 1 base and J by 3 bases, with 4 bases between them.

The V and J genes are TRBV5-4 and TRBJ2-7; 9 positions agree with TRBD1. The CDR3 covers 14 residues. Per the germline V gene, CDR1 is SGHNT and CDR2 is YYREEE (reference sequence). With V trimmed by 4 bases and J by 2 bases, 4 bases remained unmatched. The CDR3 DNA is TGTGCCAGCAGCGTTGACAGGGGGACCTACGAGCAGTACTTC. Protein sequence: CASSVDRGTYEQYF.

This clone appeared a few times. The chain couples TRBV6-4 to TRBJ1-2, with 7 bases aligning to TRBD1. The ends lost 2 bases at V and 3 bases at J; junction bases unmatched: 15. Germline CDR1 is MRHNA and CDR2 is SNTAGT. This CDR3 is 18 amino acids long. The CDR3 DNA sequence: TGTGCCAGCAGTGACACGGCAATCGGAACCAGGGGGGACTATGGCTACACCTTC. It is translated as CASSDTAIGTRGDYGYTF.

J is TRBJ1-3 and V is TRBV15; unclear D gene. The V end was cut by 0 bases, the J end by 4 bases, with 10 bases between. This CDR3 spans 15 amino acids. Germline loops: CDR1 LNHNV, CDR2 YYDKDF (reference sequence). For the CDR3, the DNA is TGTGCCACCAGCAGAGACCGAGGCGCCGGAAACACCATATATTTT. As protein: CATSRDRGAGNTIYF.

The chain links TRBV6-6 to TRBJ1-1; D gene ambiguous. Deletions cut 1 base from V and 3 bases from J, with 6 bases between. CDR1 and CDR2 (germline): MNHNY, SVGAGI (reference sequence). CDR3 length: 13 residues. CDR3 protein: CASSYYRYTEAFF. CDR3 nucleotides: TGTGCCAGCAGTTACTATCGTTACACTGAAGCTTTCTTT.

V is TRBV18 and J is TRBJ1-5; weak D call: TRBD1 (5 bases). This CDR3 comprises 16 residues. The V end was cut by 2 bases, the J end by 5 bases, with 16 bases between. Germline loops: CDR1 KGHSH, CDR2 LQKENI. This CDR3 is CASSPGARAEDQPQHF. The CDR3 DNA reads TGTGCCAGCTCACCAGGGGCAAGGGCGGAGGATCAGCCCCAGCATTTT. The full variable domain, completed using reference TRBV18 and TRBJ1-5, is NAGVMQNPRHLVRRRGQEARLRCSPMKGHSHVYWYRQLPEEGLKFMVYLQKENIIDESGMPKERFSAEFPKEGPSILRIQQVVRGDSAAYFCASSPGARAEDQPQHFGDGTRLSIL.

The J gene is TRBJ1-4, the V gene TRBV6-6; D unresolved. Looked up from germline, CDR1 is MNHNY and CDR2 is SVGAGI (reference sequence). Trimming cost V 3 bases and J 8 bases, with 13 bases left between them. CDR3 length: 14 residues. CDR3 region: CASSYGGGREKLFF. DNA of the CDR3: TGTGCCAGCAGTTATGGTGGTGGGCGGGAAAAACTGTTTTTT.

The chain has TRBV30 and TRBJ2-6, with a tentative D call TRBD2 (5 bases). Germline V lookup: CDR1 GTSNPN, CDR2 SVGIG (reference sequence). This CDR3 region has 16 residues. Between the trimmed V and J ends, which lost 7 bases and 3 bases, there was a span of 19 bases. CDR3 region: CAFIEGSAGGANVLTF. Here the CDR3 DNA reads TGTGCCTTCATCGAAGGGAGTGCAGGTGGGGCCAACGTCCTGACTTTC. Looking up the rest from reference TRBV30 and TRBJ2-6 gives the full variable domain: SQTIHQWPATLVQPVGSPLSLECTVEGTSNPNLYWYRQAAGRGLQLLFYSVGIGQISSEVPQNLSASRPQDRQFILSSKKLLLSDSGFYLCAFIEGSAGGANVLTFGAGSRLTVL.

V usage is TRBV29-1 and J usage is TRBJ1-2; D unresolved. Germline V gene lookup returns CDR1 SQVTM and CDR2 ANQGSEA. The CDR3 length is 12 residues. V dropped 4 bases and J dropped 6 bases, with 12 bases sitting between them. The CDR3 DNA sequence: TGCAGCGTTGGCCCCCGCAAAGATGGCTACACCTTC. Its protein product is CSVGPRKDGYTF.

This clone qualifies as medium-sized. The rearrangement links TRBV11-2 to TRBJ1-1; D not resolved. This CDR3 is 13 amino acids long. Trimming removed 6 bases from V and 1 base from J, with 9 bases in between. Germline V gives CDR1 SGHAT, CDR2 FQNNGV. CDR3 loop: CASRKDTNTEAFF. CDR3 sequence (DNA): TGTGCCAGCAGGAAGGATACGAACACTGAAGCTTTCTTT. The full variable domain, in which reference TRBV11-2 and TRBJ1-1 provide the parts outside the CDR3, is EAGVAQSPRYKIIEKRQSVAFWCNPISGHATLYWYQQILGQGPKLLIQFQNNGVVDDSQLPKDRFSAERLKGVDSTLKIQPAKLEDSAVYLCASRKDTNTEAFFGQGTRLTVV.

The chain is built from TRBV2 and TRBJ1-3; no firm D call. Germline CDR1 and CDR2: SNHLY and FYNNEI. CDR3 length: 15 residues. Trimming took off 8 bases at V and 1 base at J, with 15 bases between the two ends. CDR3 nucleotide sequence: TGTGCCAGCCGTTTGGAAGCAGTTTCTGGAAACACCATATATTTT. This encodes CASRLEAVSGNTIYF.

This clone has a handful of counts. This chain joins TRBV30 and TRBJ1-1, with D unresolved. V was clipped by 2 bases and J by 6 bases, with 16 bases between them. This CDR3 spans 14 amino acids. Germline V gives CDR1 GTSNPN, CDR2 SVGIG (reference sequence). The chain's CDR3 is CAWSSRYEVPEAFF. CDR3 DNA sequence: TGTGCCTGGAGTTCACGGTACGAAGTCCCTGAAGCTTTCTTT. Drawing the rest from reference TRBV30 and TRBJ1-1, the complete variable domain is SQTIHQWPATLVQPVGSPLSLECTVEGTSNPNLYWYRQAAGRGLQLLFYSVGIGQISSEVPQNLSASRPQDRQFILSSKKLLLSDSGFYLCAWSSRYEVPEAFFGQGTRLTVV.

The CDR3 coding sequence is TGTGCCAGCAGCTTAGCTCAGGGTGGTCACAATGAGCAGTTCTTC. Encoded protein: CASSLAQGGHNEQFF. The chain recombines TRBV7-9 with TRBJ2-1, with D perhaps matching TRBD1 (5 bases). In germline, CDR1 is SEHNR, CDR2 FQNEAQ (reference sequence). V lost 0 bases and J lost 5, with 11 bases in between. This CDR3 has 15 residues.

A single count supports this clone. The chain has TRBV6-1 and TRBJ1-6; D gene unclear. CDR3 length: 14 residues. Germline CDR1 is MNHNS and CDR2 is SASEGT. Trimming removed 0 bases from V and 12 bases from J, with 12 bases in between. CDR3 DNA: TGTGCCAGCAGTGAAGCCGAAAGAGGGATACCCCTCCACTTT. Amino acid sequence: CASSEAERGIPLHF.

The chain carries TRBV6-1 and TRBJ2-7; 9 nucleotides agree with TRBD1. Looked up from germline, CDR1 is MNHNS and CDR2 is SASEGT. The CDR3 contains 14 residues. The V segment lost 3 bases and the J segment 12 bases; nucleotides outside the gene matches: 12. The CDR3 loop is CASSDGDGTGQRYF. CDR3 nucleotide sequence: TGTGCCAGCAGTGACGGCGACGGGACAGGGCAACGGTACTTC.

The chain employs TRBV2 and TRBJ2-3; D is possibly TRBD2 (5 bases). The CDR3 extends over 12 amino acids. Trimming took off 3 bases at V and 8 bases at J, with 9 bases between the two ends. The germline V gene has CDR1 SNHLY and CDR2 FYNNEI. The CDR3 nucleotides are TGTGCCAGCAGTGACAGGACTCGTACGCAGTATTTT. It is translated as CASSDRTRTQYF.

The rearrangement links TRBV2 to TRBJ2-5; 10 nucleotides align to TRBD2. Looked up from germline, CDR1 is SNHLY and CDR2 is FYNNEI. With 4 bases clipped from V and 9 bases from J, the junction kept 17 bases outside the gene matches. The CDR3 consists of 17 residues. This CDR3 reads CASSVSVLIAGGRAQYF. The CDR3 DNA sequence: TGTGCCAGCAGTGTATCTGTCCTTATAGCGGGGGGACGGGCCCAGTACTTC.

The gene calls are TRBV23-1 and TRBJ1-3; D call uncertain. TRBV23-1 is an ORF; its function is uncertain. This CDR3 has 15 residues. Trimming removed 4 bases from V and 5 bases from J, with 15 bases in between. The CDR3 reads CASSLRRRNRNTIYF. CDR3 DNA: TGCGCCAGCAGTCTCAGGAGGAGAAACAGAAACACCATATATTTT.

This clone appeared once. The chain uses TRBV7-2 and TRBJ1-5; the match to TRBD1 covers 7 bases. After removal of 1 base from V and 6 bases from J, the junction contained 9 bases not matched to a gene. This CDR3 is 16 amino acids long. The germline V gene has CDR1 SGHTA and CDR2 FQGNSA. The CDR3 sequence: CASSLGVTGSSQPQHF. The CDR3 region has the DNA TGTGCCAGCAGCTTAGGGGTGACAGGGTCGAGTCAGCCCCAGCATTTT. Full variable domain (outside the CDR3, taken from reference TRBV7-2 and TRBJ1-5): GAGVSQSPSNKVTEKGKDVELRCDPISGHTALYWYRQSLGQGLEFLIYFQGNSAPDKSGLPSDRFSAERTGGSVSTLTIQRTQQEDSAVYLCASSLGVTGSSQPQHFGDGTRLSIL.

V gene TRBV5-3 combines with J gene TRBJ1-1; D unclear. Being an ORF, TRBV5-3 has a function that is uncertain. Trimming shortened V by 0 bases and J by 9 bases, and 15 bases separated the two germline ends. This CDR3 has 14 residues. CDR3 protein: CARSLGLVHSKAFF. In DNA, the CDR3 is TGTGCCAGAAGCTTGGGTTTGGTCCATTCGAAAGCTTTCTTT.

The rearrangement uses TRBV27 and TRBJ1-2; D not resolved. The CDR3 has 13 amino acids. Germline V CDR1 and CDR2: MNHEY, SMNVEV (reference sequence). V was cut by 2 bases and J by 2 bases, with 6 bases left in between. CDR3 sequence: CASSLNRNYGYTF. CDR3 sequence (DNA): TGTGCCAGCAGTTTAAACAGAAACTATGGCTACACCTTC.

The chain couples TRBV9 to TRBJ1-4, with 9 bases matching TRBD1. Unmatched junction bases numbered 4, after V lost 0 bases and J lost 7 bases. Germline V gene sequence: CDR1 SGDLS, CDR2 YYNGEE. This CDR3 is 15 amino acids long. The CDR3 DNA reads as TGTGCCAGCAGCGTAGTGGGACAGGGTAGTGAAAAACTGTTTTTT. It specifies CASSVVGQGSEKLFF.

The CDR3 DNA reads TGCGCCAGCAGCCCTATCAGGGGACAGGGAGGAGAGACCCAGTACTTC. Protein sequence: CASSPIRGQGGETQYF. The V call is TRBV4-1, the J call TRBJ2-5; TRBD1 matches at 9 bases. This CDR3 is built from 16 residues. CDR1 and CDR2 from the germline V gene are MGHRA and YSYEKL. V shed 4 bases and J 4 bases; nucleotides not matched to a gene: 10.

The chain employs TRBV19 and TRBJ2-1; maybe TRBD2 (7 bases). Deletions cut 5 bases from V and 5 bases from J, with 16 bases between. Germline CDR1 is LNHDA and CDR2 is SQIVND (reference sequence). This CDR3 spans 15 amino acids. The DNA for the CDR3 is TGTGCCAGTAGTCCCTGGACTAGGGGGAACAATGAGCAGTTCTTC. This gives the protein CASSPWTRGNNEQFF.

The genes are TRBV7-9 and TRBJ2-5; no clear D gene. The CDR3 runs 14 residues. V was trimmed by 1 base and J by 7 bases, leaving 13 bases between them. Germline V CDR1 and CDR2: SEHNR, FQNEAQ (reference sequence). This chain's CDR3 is CASSLVYGLMTQYF. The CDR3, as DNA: TGTGCCAGCAGCTTAGTGTATGGGCTTATGACCCAGTACTTC.